These 10 T cell receptor beta chains share one sample of origin, sequenced in a study of cytomegalovirus exposure and HLA in healthy donors. Method: immunoSEQ multiplex PCR; TCRdb's copy keeps in-frame clones and lacks some. The table has approximately 210,000 clones, around 90% seen once; the top ten hold 2.9%. Sample: PBMCs. These receptors came from a woman between 18 and 29 years old in good health and CMV-seronegative.

This chain uses TRBV27 with TRBJ2-2, with 12 bases matching TRBD2. J lost 8 bases, V lost 4 bases, and 11 bases had no gene match. The CDR3 contains 17 residues. The V gene's germline CDR1 is MNHEY and CDR2 SMNVEV (reference sequence). The CDR3 loop is CASSSWGLAGSRGELFF. The CDR3 region has the DNA TGTGCCAGCAGTTCGTGGGGACTAGCGGGTTCCCGGGGGGAGCTGTTTTTT.

The rearrangement joins TRBV4-1 to TRBJ2-7; 10 bases match TRBD1. CDR3 length: 15 amino acids. Trimming cost V 4 bases and J 3 bases; bases outside gene matches: 6. CDR1 MGHRA and CDR2 YSYEKL come from the germline V gene. Here the CDR3 reads CASSLRTGGLYEQYF. The CDR3 nucleotides are TGCGCCAGCAGCCTCCGGACAGGGGGGCTCTACGAGCAGTACTTC.

The chain employs TRBV18 and TRBJ1-1; 7 positions agree with TRBD1. Germline trimming cut 5 bases from V and 1 base from J; bases unmatched to any gene: 10. Germline assignment: CDR1 KGHSH and CDR2 LQKENI. The CDR3 is 16 amino acids. CDR3: CASSAPSRDRNTEAFF. The CDR3 DNA is TGTGCCAGCTCAGCTCCATCCCGGGACAGGAACACTGAAGCTTTCTTT.

This chain joins TRBV5-6 and TRBJ2-4; 9 bases align to TRBD1. In germline, CDR1 is SGHDT, CDR2 YYEEEE. The V and J ends lost 5 bases and 15 bases, in that order; junction bases with no gene match: 15. CDR3 length equals 14 residues. The CDR3 DNA reads TGTGCCAGCAGTAGATCAGGGACAGGGCGTTTGATGTACTTC. Residues: CASSRSGTGRLMYF.

The chain links TRBV28 to TRBJ2-2; TRBD1 matches 10 bases. The CDR3 has 15 residues. CDR1 and CDR2 from the germline V gene are MDHEN and SYDVKM. J lost 6 bases, V lost 6 bases, and 7 bases had no gene match. This CDR3 reads CASSRDRGLAGELFF. The CDR3 DNA follows: TGTGCCAGCAGCCGGGACAGGGGCCTGGCCGGGGAGCTGTTTTTT.

The V call is TRBV28, the J call TRBJ2-7, with D tentatively TRBD2 (6 bases). Germline assignment: CDR1 MDHEN and CDR2 SYDVKM. There are 14 residues in the CDR3. Deletions cut 5 bases from V and 6 bases from J, with 17 bases between. CDR3 sequence: CASSRPGLTPEQYF. The DNA of the CDR3 is TGTGCCAGCAGTAGGCCCGGACTAACACCCGAGCAGTACTTC.

The V call is TRBV6-1, the J call TRBJ2-7; 10 bases are shared with TRBD1. The CDR3 is made up of 14 amino acids. With V trimmed by 1 base and J by 7 bases, 4 bases remained unmatched. Per the germline V gene, CDR1 is MNHNS and CDR2 is SASEGT. The CDR3 region is CASSEVGQGTEQYF. CDR3 bases: TGTGCCAGCAGTGAAGTGGGACAGGGGACGGAGCAGTACTTC.

The rearrangement uses TRBV7-9 and TRBJ2-1; a weak D match, TRBD1 (6 bases). V lost 1 base, J lost 0 bases, and 13 bases lay in between. Germline lookup yields CDR1 SEHNR and CDR2 FQNEAQ (reference sequence). CDR3 length equals 17 residues. For the CDR3, the DNA is TGTGCCAGCAGCTTAGGACAGGAAAGACTCTCCTACAATGAGCAGTTCTTC. Its protein is CASSLGQERLSYNEQFF.

The chain is built from TRBV28 and TRBJ2-7, with 12 positions matching TRBD1. The CDR3 is 17 residues long. Germline V gives CDR1 MDHEN, CDR2 SYDVKM. V lost 2 bases, J lost 6 bases, and 11 bases stayed unmatched. This chain's CDR3 is CASSLILTGTGGAEQYF. The CDR3 DNA is TGTGCCAGCAGTTTAATTTTAACCGGGACAGGGGGCGCCGAGCAGTACTTC. The variable domain in full, with the rest retrieved from reference TRBV28 and TRBJ2-7, is DVKVTQSSRYLVKRTGEKVFLECVQDMDHENMFWYRQDPGLGLRLIYFSYDVKMKEKGDIPEGYSVSREKKERFSLILESASTNQTSMYLCASSLILTGTGGAEQYFGPGTRLTVT.

V and J are TRBV19 and TRBJ1-1, with D perhaps matching TRBD1 (5 bases). CDR1 and CDR2 (germline): LNHDA, SQIVND (reference sequence). Trimming removed 1 base from V and 8 bases from J, with 14 bases in between. This CDR3 has 14 residues. Here the CDR3 DNA reads TGTGCCAGTAGTATAGCACAGACAGTCACGGAAGCTTTCTTT. Its protein product is CASSIAQTVTEAFF.